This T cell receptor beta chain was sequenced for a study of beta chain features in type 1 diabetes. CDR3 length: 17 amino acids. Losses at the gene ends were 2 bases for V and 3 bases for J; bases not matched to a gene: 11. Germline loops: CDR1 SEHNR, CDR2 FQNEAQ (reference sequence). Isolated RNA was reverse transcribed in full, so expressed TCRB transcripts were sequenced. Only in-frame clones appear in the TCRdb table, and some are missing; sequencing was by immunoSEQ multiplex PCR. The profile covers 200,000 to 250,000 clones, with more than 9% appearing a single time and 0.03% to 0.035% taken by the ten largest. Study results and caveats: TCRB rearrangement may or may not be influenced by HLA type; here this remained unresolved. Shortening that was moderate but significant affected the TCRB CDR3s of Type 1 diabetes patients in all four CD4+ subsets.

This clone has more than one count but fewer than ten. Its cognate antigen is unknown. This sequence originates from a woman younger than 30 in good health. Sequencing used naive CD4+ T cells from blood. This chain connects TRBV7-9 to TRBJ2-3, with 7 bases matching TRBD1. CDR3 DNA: TGTGCCAGCAGCTTAACACAGGGGAGTTGGGTGACAGATACGCAGTATTTT. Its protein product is CASSLTQGSWVTDTQYF.